A selection of T cell receptor beta chains follows, all from one sample in a study of T cell responses to AZD1222 COVID-19 vaccine. Libraries were prepared by immunoSEQ multiplex PCR; TCRdb keeps only in-frame clonotypes and omits some of them. Here the sample spans 190,000 or so clones, approximately 93% being singletons. Sequenced here: peripheral blood, sampled 28 days after the second AZD1222 dose. The receptors were gathered from an adult who received the AZD1222 COVID-19 vaccine. The CDR3 runs from the conserved cysteine through the conserved F or W. A D gene is named only where the DNA matches it firmly.

TRBJ2-3,TRBV7-2,NA,CASSLKFDFLGDTQYF,TGTGCCAGCAGCTTAAAATTTGACTTCCTCGGAGATACGCAGTATTTT
TRBJ2-2,TRBV7-9,TRBD1,CASSPRGTGGTGELFF,TGTGCCAGCAGCCCCAGAGGGACAGGGGGCACCGGGGAGCTGTTTTTT
TRBJ1-2,TRBV7-2,NA,CASSLSTGRNYGYTF,TGTGCCAGCAGCTTATCTACGGGGAGGAACTATGGCTACACCTTC
TRBJ2-5,TRBV11-2,TRBD1,CASSLARTGGRETQYF,TGTGCCAGCAGCTTAGCCCGGACAGGGGGACGAGAGACCCAGTACTTC
TRBJ2-2,TRBV25-1,TRBD1,CASSSGTGDSTGELFF,TGTGCCAGCAGCTCCGGGACAGGGGATTCAACCGGGGAGCTGTTTTTT
TRBJ1-4,TRBV7-2,NA,CASSSQGSNEKLFF,TGTGCCAGCAGCTCACAGGGTTCTAATGAAAAACTGTTTTTT
TRBJ1-1,TRBV19,NA,CASSMPGGTEAFF,TGTGCCAGTAGTATGCCAGGAGGCACTGAAGCTTTCTTT
TRBJ2-1,TRBV2,NA,CASRDHSEGGYNEQFF,TGTGCCAGCAGGGACCACTCCGAGGGGGGTTACAATGAGCAGTTCTTC
TRBJ2-2,TRBV19,TRBD1,CASENRGRTGELFF,TGTGCCAGTGAGAACAGGGGGAGGACCGGGGAGCTGTTTTTT
TRBJ2-3,TRBV6-4,TRBD2,CASRDRRSGKSTDTQYF,TGTGCCAGCAGGGACCGCCGAAGCGGGAAAAGCACAGATACGCAGTATTTT
TRBJ1-5,TRBV5-8,NA,CASSHNSGMGQPQHF,TGTGCCAGCAGCCACAATTCGGGGATGGGTCAGCCCCAGCATTTT
TRBJ1-2,TRBV12-3/TRBV12-4,NA,CASSLSLGYGYTF,TGTGCCAGCAGTTTATCTCTGGGGTATGGCTACACCTTC
TRBJ1-4,TRBV10-3,TRBD1,CAISESRGQGANEKLFF,TGTGCCATCAGTGAGTCGAGGGGACAGGGAGCTAATGAAAAACTGTTTTTT